This section outlines one TCR beta chain sequence together with its context. This clone was counted only a few times. The antigen it recognizes is unknown. No much larger clone exists at a distance of one base, and base qualities are not known. The data are from a study of beta chain features in type 1 diabetes (dated by TCRdb to 2017 to 2018). Turning to the overall study: Patients and healthy donors did not differ in mean age, gender distribution, total cell number or subset yield. Across all samples, almost 110 million sorted cells were examined, and cell number per subset correlated strongly with RNA yield. In the study, recently diagnosed type 1 diabetes patients and matched healthy donors were compared on the TCRB repertoires of their sorted circulating CD4+ T cell subsets. Naive and central memory subsets were obtained from all 30 or so donors, but regulatory and stem cell-like memory subsets were isolated from only 8 patients and roughly eight healthy donors.

Including the terminal cysteine and phenylalanine, the CDR3 comprises 14 residues. The kept DNA is CDR3 alone, 42 bases in frame from the first base. CDR1 MNHEY and CDR2 SVGAGI were looked up in the germline V gene. Clipping removes 10 bases from V and 3 bases from J, with 8 as the unmatched junction base count. Each donor gave one peripheral blood draw, approximately 110 mL on average, collected into heparinised tubes. Naive, central memory, regulatory and stem cell-like memory CD4+ T cells were sorted on a BD FACSAria II using a panel including CD45RO, CCR7, CD25, CD127, CD95 and CD27. All sorted populations exceeded 95% purity. PBMCs were isolated immediately by Lymphoprep density gradient centrifugation and stained directly without culture. To minimize batch effects, samples were stained and sorted in pairs, one healthy donor with one patient per experiment. Beyond this particular receptor, the publication reports: Because the HLA sub-analyses included only small numbers of individuals, any influence of HLA type on TCRB rearrangement was left unresolved. Naive, central memory and regulatory TCRB repertoires appeared more similar among patients than among healthy donors. At VDJ recombination sites, type 1 diabetes patients had fewer insertions and more deleted nucleotides, which implies abnormalities in thymic rearrangement. Shorter templates might be favored by PCR, yet because patient and control samples were amplified and corrected together, any such skew would affect both groups equally. Sequencing cDNA rather than genomic DNA could over-represent highly expressing activated cells, although activation and CD3 levels did not differ between groups. In all four CD4+ subsets, TCRB CDR3 length was moderately but significantly shorter in type 1 diabetes patients.

All of the isolated RNA was reverse transcribed with the High Capacity cDNA Reverse Transcription Kit, so expressed TCRB transcripts were sequenced. Deep immunoSEQ sequencing was performed on naive, central memory and regulatory T cell samples, with an average of about 3.57 million total reads per sample. After sorted cells were lysed in RLT buffer, RNA was extracted with DNase-treated RNeasy Micro or Mini kits, with the choice depending on cell number. Each cell subset was processed on its own to prevent cross-contamination, while patient and healthy donor samples were processed together. TCRB sequences were amplified from cDNA with the immunoSEQ multiplex PCR, producing 87-bp fragments spanning the CDR3 region. Sequencing of the amplicons was performed on the Illumina HiSeq platform. In the original analysis: PCR bias was corrected computationally using synthetic template baselines, and reads within Hamming distance 2 were collapsed, with unmergeable singletons discarded. Reads were aligned against IMGT so that V, D and J genes, CDR3 length and insertions or deletions at six rearrangement sites could be assigned. Within each subset, clonotype counts were normalized to the number of sorted cells before true diversity and Gini coefficients were calculated with the tcR R package. Repertoire sharing was quantified using the overlap coefficient calculated on TCRB nucleotide sequences. Out-of-frame TCRB sequences from naive cells were analyzed to stand in for the pre-selection repertoire. The immuneACCESS repertoire file appears here via TCRdb, limited to in-frame rearrangements. These files lack a portion of the clones; in checked studies, under half of the deficit traces to unresolved V genes, and the cause of the others is not known. D and trimming were read from the DNA, whereas the V and J calls and clone size are those reported in that table. A total of fewer than 300,000 clones appear in this sample, roughly 20% of them only once. More than 0.025% of the sample rests with the top ten.

Sequenced sample: naive CD4+ T cells from blood. The cell subset or site label, read with the paper, signifies: true naive CD4+ T cells. The sequence was obtained from a woman between 40 and 55 years old with type 1 diabetes. Rearrangement joined TRBV6-5 to TRBJ1-5; TRBD1 matches 8 bases in the middle. The bases are TGTGCCACCCAGGGGGCAAGGGACAATCAGCCCCAGCATTTT. Its product reads: CATQGARDNQPQHF.